These 9 T cell receptor beta chains share one sample of origin, sequenced in a study of blood T cells in healthy people across ages. Primed by a sample-barcoded 5' primer and a J-beta primer mix, a second PCR proceeded for 7 to 11 cycles. TCRdb used MiXCR to reprocess the 5' RACE reads, holding one entry per CDR3 protein. The data hold 1.5 million to 2 million distinct CDR3 sequences, with just under 50% observed a single time. The sequencing input was blood. These TCRs come from a woman in her 40s in good health.

J is TRBJ2-1 and V is TRBV18, with D tentatively TRBD2 (6 bases). The CDR3 sequence is 14 residues long. V gave up 4 bases and J gave up 5 bases, with 12 bases separating them. From germline, CDR1 is KGHSH and CDR2 LQKENI. The DNA of the CDR3 is TGTGCCAGCTCACGGCGGGACTCGGACAATGAGCAGTTCTTC. Translation: CASSRRDSDNEQFF.

CDR3 bases: TGTGCCAGCTCACCACCAGACCTCGGAGAGCAGTACTTC. Amino acids: CASSPPDLGEQYF. The chain couples TRBV18 to TRBJ2-1, with D uncertain. The J call may be mistaken, given a closer DNA end match to TRBJ2-7. CDR1 is KGHSH and CDR2 is LQKENI in the germline V gene. This CDR3 has 13 residues.

This clonotype was observed a handful of times. This sequence joins TRBV7-9 and TRBJ2-7; no firm D call. Deletions cut 0 bases from V and 1 base from J, with 16 bases between. The CDR3 sequence is 17 residues long. Germline values: CDR1 SEHNR, CDR2 FQNEAQ (reference sequence). The CDR3 DNA reads as TGTGCCAGCAGCTTAGCACTCTCAAATACCGTGTCCTACGAGCAGTACTTC. As protein: CASSLALSNTVSYEQYF.

The chain couples TRBV15 to TRBJ1-6; weak D call: TRBD1 (5 bases). The germline V gene has CDR1 LNHNV and CDR2 YYDKDF (reference sequence). Trimming pared 0 bases from V and 9 bases from J, leaving 21 bases between. The CDR3 loop spans 18 amino acids. CDR3 sequence reads: CATSRDATGRGGGSPLHF. The CDR3 DNA reads TGTGCCACCAGCAGAGACGCAACAGGCAGAGGTGGGGGTTCACCCCTCCACTTT.

This chain joins TRBV10-3 and TRBJ2-3; 8 bases map to TRBD1. The length of the CDR3 is 15 residues. Trimming removed 3 bases from V and 2 bases from J; junction bases left unmatched: 4. Germline loops: CDR1 ENHRY, CDR2 SYGVKD. The CDR3 DNA reads TGTGCCATCAGTGACCCGACAGGGGTCACAGATACGCAGTATTTT. Its translation: CAISDPTGVTDTQYF.

CDR3 bases: TGTGCCAGCAGCCAAGATACGGGCGGGGGTGGGCAGGATACGCAGTATTTT. Protein sequence: CASSQDTGGGGQDTQYF. The rearrangement joins TRBV4-2 to TRBJ2-3, with 7 bases lining up with TRBD2. CDR3 length: 17 amino acids. V was pared by 0 bases and J by 6 bases, with 12 bases of the junction left unmatched. Per germline, CDR1 LGHNA and CDR2 YNFKEQ.

V is TRBV7-2 and J is TRBJ1-1; the D is unclear. The CDR3 contains 14 residues. Per germline, CDR1 SGHTA and CDR2 FQGNSA. V lost 4 bases and J lost 4, with 13 bases in between. The CDR3 region is CASSSMKYGTEAFF. DNA for the CDR3: TGTGCCAGCAGCTCCATGAAATACGGCACTGAAGCTTTCTTT.

The rearrangement uses TRBV14 and TRBJ2-7, with 8 bases that match TRBD1. The CDR3 loop spans 16 amino acids. Losses at the gene ends were 2 bases for V and 2 bases for J; bases not matched to a gene: 8. Germline CDR1 and CDR2: SGHDN and FVKESK. CDR3 sequence (DNA): TGTGCCAGCAGCCAATCGGGCGGGACAGGTGCCTACGAGCAGTACTTC. Protein: CASSQSGGTGAYEQYF.

The rearrangement joins TRBV6-5 to TRBJ1-5; 7 bases map to TRBD1. CDR1 and CDR2 from the germline V gene are MNHEY and SVGAGI. The CDR3 extends over 17 amino acids. J was trimmed by 2 bases and V by 5 bases; bases with no gene match: 12. This chain's CDR3 is CASSPRQGLDRNQPQHF. The CDR3 DNA reads TGTGCCAGCAGTCCTCGACAGGGTTTGGATCGCAATCAGCCCCAGCATTTT.